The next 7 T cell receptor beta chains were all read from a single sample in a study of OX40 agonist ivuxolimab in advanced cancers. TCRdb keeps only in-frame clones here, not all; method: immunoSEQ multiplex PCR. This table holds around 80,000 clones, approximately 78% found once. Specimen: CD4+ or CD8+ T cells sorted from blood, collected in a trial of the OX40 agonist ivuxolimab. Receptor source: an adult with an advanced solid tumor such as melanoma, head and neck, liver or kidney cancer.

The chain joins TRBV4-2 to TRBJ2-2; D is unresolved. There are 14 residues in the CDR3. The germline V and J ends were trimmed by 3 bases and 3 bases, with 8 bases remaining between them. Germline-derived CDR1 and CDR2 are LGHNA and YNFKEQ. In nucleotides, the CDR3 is TGTGCCAGCAGCCAGGGTCGGGACACCGGGGAGCTGTTTTTT. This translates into CASSQGRDTGELFF.

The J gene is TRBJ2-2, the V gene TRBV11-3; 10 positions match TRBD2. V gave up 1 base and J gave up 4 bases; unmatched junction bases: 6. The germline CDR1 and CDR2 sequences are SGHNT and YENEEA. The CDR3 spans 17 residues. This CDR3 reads CASSLVPIAGGTGELFF. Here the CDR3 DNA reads TGTGCCAGCAGCTTAGTACCAATAGCGGGAGGCACCGGGGAGCTGTTTTTT.

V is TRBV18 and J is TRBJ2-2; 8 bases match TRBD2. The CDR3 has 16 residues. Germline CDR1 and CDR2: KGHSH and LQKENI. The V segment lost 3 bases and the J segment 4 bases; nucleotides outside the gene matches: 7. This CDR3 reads CASSPGLARGTGELFF. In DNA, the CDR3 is TGTGCCAGCTCACCTGGACTAGCTCGGGGCACCGGGGAGCTGTTTTTT.

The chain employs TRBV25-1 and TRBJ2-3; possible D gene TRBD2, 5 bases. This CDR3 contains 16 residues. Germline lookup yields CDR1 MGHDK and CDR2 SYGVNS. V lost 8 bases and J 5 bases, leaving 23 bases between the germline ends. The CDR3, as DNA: TGTGCCAGCTCTCCCCTACACCCCTCGGCGGGAGATACGCAGTATTTT. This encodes CASSPLHPSAGDTQYF.

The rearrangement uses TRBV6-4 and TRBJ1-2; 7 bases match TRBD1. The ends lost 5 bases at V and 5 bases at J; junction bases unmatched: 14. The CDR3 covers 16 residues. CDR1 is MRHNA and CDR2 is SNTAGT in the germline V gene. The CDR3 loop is CASSFPGQQTQYGYTF. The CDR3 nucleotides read TGTGCCAGCAGTTTTCCGGGACAGCAGACCCAATATGGCTACACCTTC.

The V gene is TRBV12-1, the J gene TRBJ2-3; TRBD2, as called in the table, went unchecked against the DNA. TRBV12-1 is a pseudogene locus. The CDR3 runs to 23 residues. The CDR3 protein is CASSPGEGSGTSGGALSTDTQYF. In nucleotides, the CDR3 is TGTGCCAGCAGCCCTGGGGAGGGATCCGGGACTAGCGGGGGGGCCCTAAGCACAGATACGCAGTATTTT.

DNA of the CDR3: TGTGCCACCAGAGTGGGGACAGGGGGGAAAGAGACCCAGTACTTC. Protein: CATRVGTGGKETQYF. The V gene is TRBV10-3, the J gene TRBJ2-5, with TRBD1 identical over 11 bases. The CDR3 contains 15 residues. Germline CDR1 and CDR2: ENHRY and SYGVKD. After removal of 10 bases from V and 3 bases from J, the junction contained 10 bases not matched to a gene.